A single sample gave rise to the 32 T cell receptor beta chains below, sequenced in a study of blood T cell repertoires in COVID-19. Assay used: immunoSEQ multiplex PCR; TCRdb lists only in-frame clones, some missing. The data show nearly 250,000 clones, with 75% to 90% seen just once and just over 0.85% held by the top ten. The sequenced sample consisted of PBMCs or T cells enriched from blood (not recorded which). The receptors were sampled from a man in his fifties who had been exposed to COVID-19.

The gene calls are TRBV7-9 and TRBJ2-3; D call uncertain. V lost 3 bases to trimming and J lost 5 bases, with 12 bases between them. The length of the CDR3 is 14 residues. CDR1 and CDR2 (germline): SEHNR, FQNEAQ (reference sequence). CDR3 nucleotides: TGTGCCAGCAGCTTGGGCGTTTCAGGAGATACGCAGTATTTT. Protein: CASSLGVSGDTQYF.

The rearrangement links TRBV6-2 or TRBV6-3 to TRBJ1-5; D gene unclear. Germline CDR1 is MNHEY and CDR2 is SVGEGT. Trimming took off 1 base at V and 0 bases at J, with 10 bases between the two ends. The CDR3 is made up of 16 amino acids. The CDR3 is CASSYWAAYSNQPQHF. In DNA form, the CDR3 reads TGTGCCAGCAGTTACTGGGCAGCTTATAGCAATCAGCCCCAGCATTTT.

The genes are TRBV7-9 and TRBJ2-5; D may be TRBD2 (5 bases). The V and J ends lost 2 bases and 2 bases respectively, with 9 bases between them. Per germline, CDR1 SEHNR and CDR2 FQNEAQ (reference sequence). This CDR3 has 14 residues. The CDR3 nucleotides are TGTGCCAGCAGCTTACCCGGAGGACAAGAGACCCAGTACTTC. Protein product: CASSLPGGQETQYF. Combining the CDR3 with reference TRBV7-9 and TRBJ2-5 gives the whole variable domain DTGVSQNPRHKITKRGQNVTFRCDPISEHNRLYWYRQTLGQGPEFLTYFQNEAQLEKSRLLSDRFSAERPKGSFSTLEIQRTEQGDSAMYLCASSLPGGQETQYFGPGTRLLVL.

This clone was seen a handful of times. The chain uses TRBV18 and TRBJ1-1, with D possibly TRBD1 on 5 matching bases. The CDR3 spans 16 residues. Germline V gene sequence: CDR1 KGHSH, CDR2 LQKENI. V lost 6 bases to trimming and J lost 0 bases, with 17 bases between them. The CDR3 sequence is CASSLLGGGLNTEAFF. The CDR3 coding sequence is TGTGCCAGCTCCTTACTCGGCGGGGGATTGAACACTGAAGCTTTCTTT. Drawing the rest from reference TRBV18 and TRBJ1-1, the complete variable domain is NAGVMQNPRHLVRRRGQEARLRCSPMKGHSHVYWYRQLPEEGLKFMVYLQKENIIDESGMPKERFSAEFPKEGPSILRIQQVVRGDSAAYFCASSLLGGGLNTEAFFGQGTRLTVV.

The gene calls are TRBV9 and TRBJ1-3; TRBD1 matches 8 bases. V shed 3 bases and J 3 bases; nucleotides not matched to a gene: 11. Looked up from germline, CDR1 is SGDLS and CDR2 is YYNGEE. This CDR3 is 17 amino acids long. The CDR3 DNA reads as TGTGCCAGCAGCGCCTACGGACAGGGTCTCGTTGGAAACACCATATATTTT. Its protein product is CASSAYGQGLVGNTIYF. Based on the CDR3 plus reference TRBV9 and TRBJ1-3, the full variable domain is DSGVTQTPKHLITATGQRVTLRCSPRSGDLSVYWYQQSLDQGLQFLIQYYNGEERAKGNILERFSAQQFPDLHSELNLSSLELGDSALYFCASSAYGQGLVGNTIYFGEGSWLTVV.

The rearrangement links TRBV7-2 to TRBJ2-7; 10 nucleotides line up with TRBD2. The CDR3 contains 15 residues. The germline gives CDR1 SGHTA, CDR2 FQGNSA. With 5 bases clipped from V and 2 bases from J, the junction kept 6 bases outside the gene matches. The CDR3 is CASSPLLAGTYEQYF. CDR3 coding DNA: TGTGCCAGCAGCCCCCTACTAGCGGGGACCTACGAGCAGTACTTC.

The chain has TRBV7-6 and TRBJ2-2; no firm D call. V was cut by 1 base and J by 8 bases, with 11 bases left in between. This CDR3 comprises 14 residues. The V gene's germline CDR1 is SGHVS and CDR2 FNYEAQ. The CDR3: CASSLDLGWGELFF. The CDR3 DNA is TGTGCCAGCAGCTTAGATCTGGGCTGGGGGGAGCTGTTTTTT.

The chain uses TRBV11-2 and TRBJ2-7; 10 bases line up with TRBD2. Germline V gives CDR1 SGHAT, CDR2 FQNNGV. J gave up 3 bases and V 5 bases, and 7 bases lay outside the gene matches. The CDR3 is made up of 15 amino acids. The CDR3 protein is CASSAGTSVYYEQYF. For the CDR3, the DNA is TGTGCCAGCAGCGCCGGGACTAGCGTATACTACGAGCAGTACTTC.

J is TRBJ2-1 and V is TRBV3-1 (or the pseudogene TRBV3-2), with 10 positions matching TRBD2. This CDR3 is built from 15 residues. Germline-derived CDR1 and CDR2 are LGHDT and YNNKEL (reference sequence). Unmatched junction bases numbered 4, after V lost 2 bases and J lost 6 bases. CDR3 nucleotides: TGTGCCAGCAGCCAAAGGCGGACTAGCGGCAATGAGCAGTTCTTC. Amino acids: CASSQRRTSGNEQFF.

The CDR3: CASSQKTGYNSPLHF. The CDR3 DNA is TGTGCCAGCAGCCAGAAAACAGGGTATAATTCACCCCTCCACTTT. V is TRBV27 and J is TRBJ1-6, with D perhaps matching TRBD1 (6 bases). The V end was cut by 6 bases, the J end by 4 bases, with 13 bases between. Germline values: CDR1 MNHEY, CDR2 SMNVEV (reference sequence). The CDR3 has 15 residues.

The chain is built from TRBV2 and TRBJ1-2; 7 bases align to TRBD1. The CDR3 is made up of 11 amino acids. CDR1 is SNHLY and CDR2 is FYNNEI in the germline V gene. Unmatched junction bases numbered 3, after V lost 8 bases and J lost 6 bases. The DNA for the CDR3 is TGTGCCAGCCATACAGGGGATGGCTACACCTTC. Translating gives CASHTGDGYTF.

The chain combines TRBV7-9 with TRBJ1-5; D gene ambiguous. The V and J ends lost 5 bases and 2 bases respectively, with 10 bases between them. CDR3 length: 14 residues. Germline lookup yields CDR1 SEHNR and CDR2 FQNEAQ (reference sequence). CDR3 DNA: TGTGCCAGCAGCCCAGGATCTGGCAATCAGCCCCAGCATTTT. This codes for CASSPGSGNQPQHF.

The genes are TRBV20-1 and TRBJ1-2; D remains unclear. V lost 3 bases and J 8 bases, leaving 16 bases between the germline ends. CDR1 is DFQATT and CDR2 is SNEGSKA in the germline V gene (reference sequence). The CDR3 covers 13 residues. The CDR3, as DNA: TGCAGTGCTAGTTCTCCGTTGGGAGGGGGCTACACCTTC. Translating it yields CSASSPLGGGYTF.

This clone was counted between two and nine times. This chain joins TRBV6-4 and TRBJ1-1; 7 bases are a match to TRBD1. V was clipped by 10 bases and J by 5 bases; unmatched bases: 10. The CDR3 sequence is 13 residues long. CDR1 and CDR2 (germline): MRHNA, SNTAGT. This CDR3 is CATSGQWGTEAFF. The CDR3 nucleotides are TGTGCCACTTCGGGACAGTGGGGGACTGAAGCTTTCTTT.

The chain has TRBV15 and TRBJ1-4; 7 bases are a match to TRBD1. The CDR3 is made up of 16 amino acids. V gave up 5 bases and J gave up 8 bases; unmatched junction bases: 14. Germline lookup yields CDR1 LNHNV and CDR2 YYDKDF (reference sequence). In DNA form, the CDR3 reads TGTGCCACCAGCCGAAGACAGGGATTGAGACGAGAAAAACTGTTTTTT. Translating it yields CATSRRQGLRREKLFF. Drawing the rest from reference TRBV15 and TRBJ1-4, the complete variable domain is DAMVIQNPRYQVTQFGKPVTLSCSQTLNHNVMYWYQQKSSQAPKLLFHYYDKDFNNEADTPDNFQSRRPNTSFCFLDIRSPGLGDTAMYLCATSRRQGLRREKLFFGSGTQLSVL.

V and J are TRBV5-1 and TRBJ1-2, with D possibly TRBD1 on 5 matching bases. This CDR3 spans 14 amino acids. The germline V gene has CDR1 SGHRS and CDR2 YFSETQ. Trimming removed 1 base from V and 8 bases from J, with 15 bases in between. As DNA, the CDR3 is TGCGCCAGCAGCTTGTCCCCGGGGGAGGGCGGCTACACCTTC. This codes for CASSLSPGEGGYTF.

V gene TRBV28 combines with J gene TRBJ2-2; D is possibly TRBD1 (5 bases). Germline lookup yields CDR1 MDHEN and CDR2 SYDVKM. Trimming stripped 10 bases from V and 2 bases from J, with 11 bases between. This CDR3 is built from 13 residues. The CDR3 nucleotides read TGTGCCATTTCGACAGTCAACACCGGGGAGCTGTTTTTT. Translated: CAISTVNTGELFF.

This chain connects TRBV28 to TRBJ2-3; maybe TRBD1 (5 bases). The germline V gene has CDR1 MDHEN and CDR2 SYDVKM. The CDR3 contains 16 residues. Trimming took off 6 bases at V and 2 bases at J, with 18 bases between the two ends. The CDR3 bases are TGTGCCAGCAGCCTTTACACAGGTTTCCTCACAGATACGCAGTATTTT. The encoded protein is CASSLYTGFLTDTQYF.

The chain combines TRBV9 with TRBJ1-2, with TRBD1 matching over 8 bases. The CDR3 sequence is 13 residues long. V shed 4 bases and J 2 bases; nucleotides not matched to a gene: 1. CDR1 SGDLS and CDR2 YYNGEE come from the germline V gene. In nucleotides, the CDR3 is TGTGCCAGCAGCCGGGACAGGAACTATGGCTACACCTTC. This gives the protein CASSRDRNYGYTF.

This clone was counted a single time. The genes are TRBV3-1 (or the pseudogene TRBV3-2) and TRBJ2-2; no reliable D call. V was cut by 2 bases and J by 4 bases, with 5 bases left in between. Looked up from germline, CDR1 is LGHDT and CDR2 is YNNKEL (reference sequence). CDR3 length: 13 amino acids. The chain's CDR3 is CASSQQSTGELFF. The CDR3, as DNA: TGTGCCAGCAGCCAACAGTCCACCGGGGAGCTGTTTTTT.

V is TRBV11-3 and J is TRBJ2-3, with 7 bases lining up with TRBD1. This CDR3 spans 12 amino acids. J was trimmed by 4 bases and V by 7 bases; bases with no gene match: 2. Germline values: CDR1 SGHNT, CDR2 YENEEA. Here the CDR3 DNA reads TGTGCCAGCAAACAGGGGCCAGATACGCAGTATTTT. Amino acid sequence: CASKQGPDTQYF.

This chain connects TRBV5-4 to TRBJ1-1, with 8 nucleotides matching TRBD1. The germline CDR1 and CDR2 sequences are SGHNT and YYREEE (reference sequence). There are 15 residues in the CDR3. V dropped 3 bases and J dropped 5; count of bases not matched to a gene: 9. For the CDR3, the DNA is TGTGCCAGCAGCTACATTGGACAGGGAGGGACTGAAGCTTTCTTT. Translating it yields CASSYIGQGGTEAFF.

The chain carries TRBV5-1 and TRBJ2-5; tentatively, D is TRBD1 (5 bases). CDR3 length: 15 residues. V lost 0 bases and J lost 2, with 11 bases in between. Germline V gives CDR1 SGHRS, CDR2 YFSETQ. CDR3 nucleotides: TGCGCCAGCAGCTTGGAGTCAGGGTTTCAAGAGACCCAGTACTTC. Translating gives CASSLESGFQETQYF.

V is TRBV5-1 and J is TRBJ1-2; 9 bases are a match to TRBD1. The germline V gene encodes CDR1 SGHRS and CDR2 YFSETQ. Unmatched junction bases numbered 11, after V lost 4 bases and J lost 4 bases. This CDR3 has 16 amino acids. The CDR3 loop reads CASSPSLKGQGYGYTF. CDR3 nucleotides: TGCGCCAGCAGCCCCAGCCTGAAGGGACAGGGCTATGGCTACACCTTC. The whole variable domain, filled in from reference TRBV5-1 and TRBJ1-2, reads KAGVTQTPRYLIKTRGQQVTLSCSPISGHRSVSWYQQTPGQGLQFLFEYFSETQRNKGNFPGRFSGRQFSNSRSEMNVSTLELGDSALYLCASSPSLKGQGYGYTFGSGTRLTVV.

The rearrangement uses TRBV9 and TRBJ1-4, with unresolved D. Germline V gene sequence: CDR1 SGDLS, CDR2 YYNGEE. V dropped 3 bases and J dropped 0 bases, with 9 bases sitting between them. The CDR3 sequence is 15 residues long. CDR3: CASSGGMSTNEKLFF. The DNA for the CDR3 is TGTGCCAGCAGCGGAGGAATGTCAACTAATGAAAAACTGTTTTTT. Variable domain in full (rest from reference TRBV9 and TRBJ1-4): DSGVTQTPKHLITATGQRVTLRCSPRSGDLSVYWYQQSLDQGLQFLIQYYNGEERAKGNILERFSAQQFPDLHSELNLSSLELGDSALYFCASSGGMSTNEKLFFGSGTQLSVL.

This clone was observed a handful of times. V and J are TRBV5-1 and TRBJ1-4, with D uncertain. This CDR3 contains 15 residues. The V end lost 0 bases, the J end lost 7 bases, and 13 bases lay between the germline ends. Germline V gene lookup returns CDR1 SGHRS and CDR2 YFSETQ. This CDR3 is CASSLDGSTVEKLFF. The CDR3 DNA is TGCGCCAGCAGCTTGGATGGGAGTACGGTTGAAAAACTGTTTTTT.

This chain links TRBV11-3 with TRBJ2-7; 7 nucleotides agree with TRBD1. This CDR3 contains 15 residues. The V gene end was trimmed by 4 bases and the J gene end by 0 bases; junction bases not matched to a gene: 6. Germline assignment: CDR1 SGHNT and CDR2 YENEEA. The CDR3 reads CASSSSGTASYEQYV. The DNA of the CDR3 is TGTGCCAGCAGCTCCTCCGGGACAGCCTCCTACGAGCAGTACGTC.

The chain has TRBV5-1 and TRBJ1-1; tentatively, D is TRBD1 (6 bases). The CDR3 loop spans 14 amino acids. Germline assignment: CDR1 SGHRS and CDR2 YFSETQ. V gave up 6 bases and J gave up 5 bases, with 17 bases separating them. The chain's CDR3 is CASNLQGSITEAFF. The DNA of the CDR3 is TGCGCCAGCAACTTACAGGGTTCTATTACTGAAGCTTTCTTT.

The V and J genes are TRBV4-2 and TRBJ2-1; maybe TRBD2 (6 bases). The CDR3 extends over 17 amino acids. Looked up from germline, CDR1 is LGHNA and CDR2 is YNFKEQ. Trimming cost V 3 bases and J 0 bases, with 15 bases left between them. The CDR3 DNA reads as TGTGCCAGCAGCCATGAAGCCGGCGGGGCCTCCTACAATGAGCAGTTCTTC. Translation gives CASSHEAGGASYNEQFF.

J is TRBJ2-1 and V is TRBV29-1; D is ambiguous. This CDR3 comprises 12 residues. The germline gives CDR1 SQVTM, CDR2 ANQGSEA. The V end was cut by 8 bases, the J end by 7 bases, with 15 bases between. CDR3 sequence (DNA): TGCAGCTTAAGGAGCATTGTAAATGAGCAGTTCTTC. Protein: CSLRSIVNEQFF.

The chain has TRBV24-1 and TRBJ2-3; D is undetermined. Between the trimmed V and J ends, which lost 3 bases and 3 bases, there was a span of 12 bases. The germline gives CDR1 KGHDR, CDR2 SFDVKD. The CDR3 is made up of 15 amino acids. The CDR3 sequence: CATSDPSRGTDTQYF. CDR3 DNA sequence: TGTGCCACCAGTGATCCCTCGCGCGGAACAGATACGCAGTATTTT.

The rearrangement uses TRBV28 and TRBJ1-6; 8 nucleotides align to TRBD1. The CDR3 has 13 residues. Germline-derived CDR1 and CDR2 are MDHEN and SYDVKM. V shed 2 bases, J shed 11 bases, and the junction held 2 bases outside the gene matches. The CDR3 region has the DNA TGTGCCAGCAGTTTAGGGGACAGGCCACCCCTCCACTTT. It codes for CASSLGDRPPLHF.